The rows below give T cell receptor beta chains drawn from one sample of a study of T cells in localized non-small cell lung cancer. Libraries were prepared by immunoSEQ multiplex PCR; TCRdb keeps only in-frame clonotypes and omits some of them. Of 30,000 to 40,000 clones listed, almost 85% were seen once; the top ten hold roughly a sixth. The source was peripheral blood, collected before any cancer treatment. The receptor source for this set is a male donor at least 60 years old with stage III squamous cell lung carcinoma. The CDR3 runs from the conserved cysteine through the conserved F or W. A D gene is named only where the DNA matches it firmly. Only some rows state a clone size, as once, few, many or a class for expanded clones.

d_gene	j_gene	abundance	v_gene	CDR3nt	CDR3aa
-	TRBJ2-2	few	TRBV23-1	TGCGCCAGCAGTCAGCCTGCAGGGGCGAACACCGGGGAGCTGTTTTTT	CASSQPAGANTGELFF
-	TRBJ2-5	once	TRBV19	TGTGCCAGTAGTATAGGTCGCAGTCCCCAAGAGACCCAGTACTTC	CASSIGRSPQETQYF
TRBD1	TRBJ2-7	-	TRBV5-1	TGCGCCAGCAGCTCCCGACAGGGAGCCTACGAGCAGTACTTC	CASSSRQGAYEQYF
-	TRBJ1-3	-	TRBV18	TGTGCCAGCTCACGGGCGACAACCGGGACGATGAGCTCTGGAAACACCATATATTTT	CASSRATTGTMSSGNTIYF
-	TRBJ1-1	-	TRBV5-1	TGCGCCAGCAGCTTGGCCGGGAACACTGAAGCTTTCTTT	CASSLAGNTEAFF
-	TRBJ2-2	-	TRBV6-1	TGTGCCAGCAGTGGCCGAAGACAGGACCCTCACACCGGGGAGCTGTTTTTT	CASSGRRQDPHTGELFF
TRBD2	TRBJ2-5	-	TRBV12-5	TGTGCTAGTGCCGCCCCCATAGCGGGTGCGGGAGAGACCCAGTACTTC	CASAAPIAGAGETQYF
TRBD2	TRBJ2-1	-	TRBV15	TGTGCCACCAGCAGTCCGGCGGGAGTCTATGAGCAGTTCTTC	CATSSPAGVYEQFF
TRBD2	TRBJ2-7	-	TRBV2	TGTGCCAGCAGTAGGGGCGGGAGTTCCTACGAGCAGTACTTC	CASSRGGSSYEQYF
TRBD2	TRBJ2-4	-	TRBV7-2	TGTGCCAGCAGCTTACTACTAGCGGGAGGGCCGGACATTCAGTACTTC	CASSLLLAGGPDIQYF
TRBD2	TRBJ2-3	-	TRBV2	TGTGCCAGCAGGGGACTAGCGGGGGGGCTAAGCACAGATACGCAGTATTTT	CASRGLAGGLSTDTQYF
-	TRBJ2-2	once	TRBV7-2	TGTGCCAGCAGCTCTCTGACGAACACCGGGGAGCTGTTTTTT	CASSSLTNTGELFF
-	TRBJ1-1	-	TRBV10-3	TGTGCCATCAGTGAGTCGCTCTTGCTGAACACTGAAGCTTTCTTT	CAISESLLLNTEAFF
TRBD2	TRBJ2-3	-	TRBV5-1	TGCGCCAGCAGCTCCGGTAGCGGGGAGTCGGTAAATACGCAGTATTTT	CASSSGSGESVNTQYF
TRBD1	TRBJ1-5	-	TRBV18	TGTGCCAGCTCGACAGGGTTGAGCAATCAGCCCCAGCATTTT	CASSTGLSNQPQHF
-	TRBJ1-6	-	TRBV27	TGTGCCAGCAGTTTAGGCCCAGCCTATAATTCACCCCTCCACTTT	CASSLGPAYNSPLHF
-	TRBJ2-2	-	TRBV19	TGTGCCAGTAGTATCAGTAGTGCTGACACCGGGGAGCTGTTTTTT	CASSISSADTGELFF
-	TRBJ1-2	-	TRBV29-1	TGCAGCGTTGAGGGGGCACTCGGCTATGGCTACACCTTC	CSVEGALGYGYTF
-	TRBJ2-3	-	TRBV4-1	TGCGCCAGCAGCCAAGAGGGACCAGATACGCAGTATTTT	CASSQEGPDTQYF
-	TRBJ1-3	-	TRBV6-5	TGTGCCAGCAGTTACTACTCTGGAAACACCATATATTTT	CASSYYSGNTIYF
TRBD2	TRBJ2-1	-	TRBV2	TGTGCCAGCAGGCCCCCAAGCGGGAGTTATTACAATGAGCAGTTCTTC	CASRPPSGSYYNEQFF
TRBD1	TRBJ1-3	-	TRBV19	TGTGCCAGTCATACCGGGACAGGGGCTGGAAACACCATATATTTT	CASHTGTGAGNTIYF
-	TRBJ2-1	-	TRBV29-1	TGCAGCGTCCCTTTGAGCGTGTACAATGAGCAGTTCTTC	CSVPLSVYNEQFF
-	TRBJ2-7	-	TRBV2	TGTGCCAGCAGTAGTCAGATTCCCTTCTACGAGCAGTACTTC	CASSSQIPFYEQYF
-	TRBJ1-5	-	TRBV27	TGTGCCAGCAGTTTGGGTCCGGGGTCCCGACCCCAGCATTTT	CASSLGPGSRPQHF
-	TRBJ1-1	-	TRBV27	TGTGCCAGCAGTTTTGCAGAAAGGTACTTGGATGAAGCTTTCTTT	CASSFAERYLDEAFF
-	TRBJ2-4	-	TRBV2	TGTGCCAGCAGGGAACACACCCATGGAGGGTCGGGGCTAGAAAACATTCAGTACTTC	CASREHTHGGSGLENIQYF
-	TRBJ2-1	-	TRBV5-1	TGCGCCAGCAGCCCGGGCCATAACAATGAGCAGTTCTTC	CASSPGHNNEQFF
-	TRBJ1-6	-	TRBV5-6	TGTGCCAGCAGCTTCCGCCACTCAGAATCACCCCTCCACTTT	CASSFRHSESPLHF
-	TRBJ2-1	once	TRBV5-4	TGTGCCAGCAGCCCTGTCGGGGATGATGAGCAGTTCTTC	CASSPVGDDEQFF
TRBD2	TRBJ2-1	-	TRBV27	TGTGCCAGCAGTTTCGGGGGGATCCTGGTCGCGAATGAGCAGTTCTTC	CASSFGGILVANEQFF
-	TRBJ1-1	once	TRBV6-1	TGTGCCAGCACTGTAACAGGTGAAGCTTTCTTT	CASTVTGEAFF
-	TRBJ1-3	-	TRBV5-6	TGTGCCAGCAGCTTGGGTGCAGGGACTGCAAACACCATATATTTT	CASSLGAGTANTIYF
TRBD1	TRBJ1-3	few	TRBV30	TGTGCCTGGAGTGCAGGGGTACAGGGGTCTGGAAACACCATATATTTT	CAWSAGVQGSGNTIYF
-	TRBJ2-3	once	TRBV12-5	TGTGCTAGTGGTTTTTCCCCGAAAGATACGCAGTATTTT	CASGFSPKDTQYF
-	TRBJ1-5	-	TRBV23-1	TGCGCCAGCAGTCAGCCTCAACGTGACCGCAGCAATCAGCCCCAGCATTTT	CASSQPQRDRSNQPQHF
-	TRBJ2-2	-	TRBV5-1	TGCGCCAGCAGCGCCACAACGAACACCGGGGAGCTGTTTTTT	CASSATTNTGELFF
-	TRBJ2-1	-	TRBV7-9	TGTGCCAGCAGCTTAAGATTGGGAAGCTCCTACAATGAGCAGTTCTTC	CASSLRLGSSYNEQFF
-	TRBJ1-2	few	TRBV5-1	TGCGCCAGCAGCTTAGAGGGCAGCTATGGCTACACCTTC	CASSLEGSYGYTF
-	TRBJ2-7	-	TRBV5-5	TGTGCCAGCAGCTTGAGGGTGGAAGCCTCCTACGAGCAGTACTTC	CASSLRVEASYEQYF